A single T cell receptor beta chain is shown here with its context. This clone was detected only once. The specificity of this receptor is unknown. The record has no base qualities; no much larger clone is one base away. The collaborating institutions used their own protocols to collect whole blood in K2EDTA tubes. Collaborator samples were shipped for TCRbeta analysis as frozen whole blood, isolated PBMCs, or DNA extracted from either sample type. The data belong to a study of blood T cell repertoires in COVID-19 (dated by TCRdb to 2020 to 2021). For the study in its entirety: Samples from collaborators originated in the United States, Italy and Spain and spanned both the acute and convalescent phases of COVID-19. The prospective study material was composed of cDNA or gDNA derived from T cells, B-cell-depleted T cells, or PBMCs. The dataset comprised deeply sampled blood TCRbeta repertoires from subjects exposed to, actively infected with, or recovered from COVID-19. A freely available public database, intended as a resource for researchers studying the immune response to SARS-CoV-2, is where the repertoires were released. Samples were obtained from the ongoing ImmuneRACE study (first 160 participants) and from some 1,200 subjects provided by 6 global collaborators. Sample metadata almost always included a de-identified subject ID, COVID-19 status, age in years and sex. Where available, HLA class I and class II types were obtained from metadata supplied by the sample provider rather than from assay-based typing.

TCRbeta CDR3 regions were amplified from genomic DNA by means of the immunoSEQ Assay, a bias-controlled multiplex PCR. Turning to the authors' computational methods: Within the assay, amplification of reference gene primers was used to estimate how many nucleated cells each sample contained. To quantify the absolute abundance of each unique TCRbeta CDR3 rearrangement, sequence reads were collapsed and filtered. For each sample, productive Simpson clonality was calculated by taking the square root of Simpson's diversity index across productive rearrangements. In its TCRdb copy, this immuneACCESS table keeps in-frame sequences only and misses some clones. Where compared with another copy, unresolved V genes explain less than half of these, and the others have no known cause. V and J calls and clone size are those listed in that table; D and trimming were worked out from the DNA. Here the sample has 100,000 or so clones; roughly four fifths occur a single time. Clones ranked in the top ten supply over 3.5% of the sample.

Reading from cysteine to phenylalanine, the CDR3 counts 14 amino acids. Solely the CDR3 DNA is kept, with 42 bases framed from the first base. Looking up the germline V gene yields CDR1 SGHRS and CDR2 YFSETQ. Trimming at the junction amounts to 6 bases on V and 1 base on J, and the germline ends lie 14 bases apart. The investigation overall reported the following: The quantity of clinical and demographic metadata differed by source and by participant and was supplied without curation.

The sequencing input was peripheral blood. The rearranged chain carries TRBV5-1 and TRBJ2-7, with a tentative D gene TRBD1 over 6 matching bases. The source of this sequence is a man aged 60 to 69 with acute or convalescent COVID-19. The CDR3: CASKGDTGSYEQYF. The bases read TGCGCCAGCAAGGGGGACACGGGATCCTACGAGCAGTACTTC.